What follows describes a single T cell receptor (beta chain). Its target is not known. The CDR3 loop spans 12 amino acids. Germline lookup yields CDR1 GTSNPN and CDR2 SVGIG (reference sequence). Trimming removed 0 bases from V and 3 bases from J, with 5 bases in between. Up to 500,000 reads were sequenced per sample. The repertoire was sequenced with immunoSEQ multiplex PCR; TCRdb's copy has only in-frame clones and lacks some. The sample lists over 20,000 clones, over 60% occurring once. The entry originates in a study of pediatric ulcerative colitis. Overall study results and limits: Ulcerative colitis patients shared more blood-rectal clones than controls. Rectal repertoires separated controls, mild-moderate and acute severe colitis. Some T cells in rectal biopsies may come from blood, especially with overt colitis.

During colonoscopy, one to two rectal pinch biopsies were collected. V gene TRBV30 combines with J gene TRBJ1-2; D gene ambiguous. Sequencing was performed on gut tissue. This clonotype originated in a boy between 5 and 17 years old with severe ulcerative colitis. The CDR3 DNA reads TGTGCCTGGAGTGTCGGCTACTATGGCTACACCTTC. Protein sequence: CAWSVGYYGYTF.